This T cell receptor beta chain was profiled in a study of control samples from healthy donors and cancer patients. Sequenced by immunoSEQ multiplex PCR; TCRdb stores in-frame clones only, minus some. The sample contains 100,000 to 120,000 clones, more than 75% of which appear only once. The CDR3 runs to 11 residues. V lost 3 bases and J 8 bases, leaving 7 bases between the germline ends. Germline lookup yields CDR1 DFQATT and CDR2 SNEGSKA (reference sequence). V usage is TRBV20-1 and J usage is TRBJ1-4; D unclear. Source material: PBMCs. The sequence was obtained from a woman between 55 and 75 years old with lung cancer. CDR3 in amino acids: CSASFQEKLFF. CDR3 coding DNA: TGCAGTGCTAGTTTCCAGGAAAAACTGTTTTTT.